A selection of T cell receptor beta chains follows, all from one sample in a study of vaccination effects on CD4 cells after COVID-19. Antigens for these TCRs are unknown. Here immunoSEQ multiplex PCR was the method, and the copy in TCRdb shows in-frame clones only, minus some. The profile covers around 30,000 clones, with about 63% appearing a single time and 25% to 30% taken by the ten largest. Material: CD4+ T cells from PBMCs cultured with HCoV-229E spike peptides, obtained before COVID-19 vaccination. These receptors came from a human donor who received a COVID-19 vaccine. CDR3s include the opening cysteine and the closing phenylalanine or tryptophan. D genes are given only for firm matches. Some rows have no size entry. The others give once, few or many, or a class for an expanded clone.

TRBJ2-7	TRBV6-5	-	once	CASSYGRGDYSYEQYF	TGTGCCAGCAGTTACGGGAGGGGGGACTACTCCTACGAGCAGTACTTC
TRBJ1-3	TRBV18	-	-	CASSPLAVGAGNTIYF	TGTGCCAGCTCACCATTGGCAGTCGGAGCGGGGAACACCATATATTTT
TRBJ1-2	TRBV19	-	-	CASSPQDRKYYGYTF	TGTGCCAGTAGTCCCCAGGACAGAAAATACTATGGCTACACCTTC
TRBJ2-7	TRBV7-2	TRBD2	few	CASSLVQRGFEQYF	TGTGCCAGCAGCTTAGTCCAGCGGGGGTTCGAGCAGTACTTC
TRBJ2-5	TRBV7-2	TRBD2	-	CASSSKLAGRETQYF	TGTGCCAGCAGCTCAAAACTAGCGGGGCGGGAGACCCAGTACTTC
TRBJ1-5	TRBV6-5	-	-	CASKSGGYSNQPQHF	TGTGCCAGCAAATCGGGCGGTTATAGCAATCAGCCCCAGCATTTT
TRBJ1-1	TRBV20-1	-	-	CSARKSEAFF	TGCAGTGCCCGAAAGTCTGAAGCTTTCTTT
TRBJ2-5	TRBV4-2	-	-	CASSQDRGRQETQYF	TGTGCCAGCAGCCAAGATAGGGGCAGGCAAGAGACCCAGTACTTC
TRBJ1-2	TRBV2	-	-	CASSVFEGIGYTF	TGTGCCAGCAGTGTATTTGAGGGGATTGGCTACACCTTC
TRBJ1-1	TRBV29-1	-	once	CSVVTVEAFF	TGCAGCGTGGTGACAGTTGAAGCTTTCTTT
TRBJ1-3	TRBV30	-	-	CAWSRNNPGVSGNTIYF	TGTGCCTGGAGCCGAAACAATCCAGGGGTGTCTGGAAACACCATATATTTT
TRBJ2-7	TRBV5-4	TRBD2	-	CASSPDPGREAYEQYF	TGTGCCAGCAGCCCCGACCCGGGACGGGAGGCCTACGAGCAGTACTTC
TRBJ2-3	TRBV5-4	-	-	CASSLVSDGIDTQYF	TGTGCCAGCAGCTTGGTTTCTGACGGAATAGATACGCAGTATTTT
TRBJ1-2	TRBV12-3/TRBV12-4	TRBD1	-	CATRDRRFYGYTF	TGTGCCACCCGGGACAGGAGATTCTATGGCTACACCTTC
TRBJ1-2	TRBV20-1	TRBD1	-	CGDRRDGYTF	TGCGGGGACAGAAGGGATGGCTACACCTTC
TRBJ1-5	TRBV28	-	-	CASSLRGQPQHF	TGTGCCAGCAGTCTCCGGGGCCAGCCCCAGCATTTT
TRBJ2-2	TRBV7-2	-	-	CATYRTSTGELFF	TGTGCCACCTATAGGACATCCACCGGGGAGCTGTTTTTT
TRBJ2-4	TRBV5-6	TRBD1	-	CASGRQGENIQYF	TGTGCCAGCGGTCGACAGGGGGAAAACATTCAGTACTTC
TRBJ1-2	TRBV4-1	TRBD1	few	CASSQTDRETNYGYTF	TGCGCCAGCAGCCAAACGGACAGGGAAACAAACTATGGCTACACCTTC
TRBJ2-5	TRBV15	-	-	CATSRDVLLLETQYF	TGTGCCACCAGCAGAGATGTTCTCCTATTAGAGACCCAGTACTTC
TRBJ2-1	TRBV2	TRBD2	-	CASRGSGASDEQFF	TGTGCCTCCAGGGGTAGCGGGGCAAGTGATGAGCAGTTCTTC
TRBJ1-2	TRBV18	-	once	CASSPQGVNYGYTF	TGTGCCAGCTCACCACAGGGGGTGAACTATGGCTACACCTTC
TRBJ2-7	TRBV7-2	-	once	CASSLGFSRQYF	TGTGCCAGCAGCTTAGGATTTTCCAGACAGTACTTC
TRBJ1-1	TRBV3-1/TRBV3-2	-	-	CASSLSRGTEAFF	TGTGCCAGCAGCCTTTCCAGGGGCACTGAAGCTTTCTTT
TRBJ2-5	TRBV11-1	-	once	CASSHQETQYF	TGTGCCAGCAGCCACCAGGAGACCCAGTACTTC
TRBJ2-2	TRBV3-1/TRBV3-2	-	-	CASSQVPGAGELFF	TGTGCCAGCAGCCAAGTCCCAGGGGCCGGGGAGCTGTTTTTT
TRBJ1-1	TRBV24-1	TRBD1	-	CATSDAPAGDRGNPEAFF	TGTGCCACCAGTGATGCACCTGCTGGGGACAGGGGGAACCCTGAAGCTTTCTTT
TRBJ1-6	TRBV12-3/TRBV12-4	-	-	CASSLISPLHF	TGTGCCAGCAGTTTAATCTCACCCCTCCACTTT
TRBJ2-1	TRBV27	TRBD2	-	CASSLASGRANEQFF	TGTGCCAGCAGTTTAGCTAGCGGGAGGGCCAATGAGCAGTTCTTC
TRBJ1-2	TRBV5-1	-	once	CASSSRVNYGYTF	TGCGCCAGCAGCTCCCGGGTTAACTATGGCTACACCTTC
TRBJ1-1	TRBV19	-	-	CASTQRVGRGGGGTEAFF	TGTGCCAGTACGCAGCGAGTGGGGAGGGGCGGCGGCGGCACTGAAGCTTTCTTT
TRBJ1-2	TRBV19	-	-	CASSNRVGYTF	TGTGCCAGTAGTAACAGGGTTGGCTACACCTTC
TRBJ2-1	TRBV27	TRBD2	few	CASSARDLAGNEQFF	TGTGCCAGCAGTGCTCGGGACCTAGCGGGCAATGAGCAGTTCTTC
TRBJ1-2	TRBV6-1	-	-	CASSDGGGYGYTF	TGTGCCAGCAGTGACGGGGGCGGCTATGGCTACACCTTC
TRBJ1-1	TRBV6-5	TRBD1	-	CASSSTGAMGTEAFF	TGTGCCAGCAGTTCAACAGGGGCTATGGGCACTGAAGCTTTCTTT
TRBJ1-4	TRBV3-1/TRBV3-2	-	-	CASSQDRGVWVNEKLFF	TGTGCCAGCAGCCAAGATCGGGGGGTTTGGGTAAATGAAAAACTGTTTTTT
TRBJ2-7	TRBV4-3	TRBD1	once	CASSQEGSGGTYEQYF	TGCGCCAGCAGCCAAGAGGGGTCAGGGGGTACCTACGAGCAGTACTTC
TRBJ2-5	TRBV9	-	few	CASSVGSIPQETQYF	TGTGCCAGCAGCGTAGGTAGTATCCCGCAAGAGACCCAGTACTTC
TRBJ1-2	TRBV19	TRBD1	-	CASSDRAGYGYTF	TGTGCCAGTAGTGACAGGGCCGGCTATGGCTACACCTTC
TRBJ2-2	TRBV11-2	-	-	CASSLTPGPTGELFF	TGTGCCAGCAGCTTAACTCCAGGGCCCACCGGGGAGCTGTTTTTT
TRBJ2-3	TRBV24-1	TRBD2	-	CATSDPLGLAGADTQYF	TGTGCCACCAGTGATCCACTCGGACTAGCGGGAGCAGATACGCAGTATTTT
TRBJ2-2	TRBV3-1/TRBV3-2	TRBD1	few	CASSSRTGGTGELFF	TGTGCCAGCAGCTCCCGGACAGGGGGCACCGGGGAGCTGTTTTTT
TRBJ1-6	TRBV5-4	-	-	CASSLGPGRARHNSPLHF	TGTGCCAGCAGCTTGGGGCCCGGCAGGGCCCGTCATAATTCACCCCTCCACTTT
TRBJ1-2	TRBV5-4	-	-	CASSLAAGAGGYYGYTF	TGTGCCAGCAGCTTGGCGGCAGGGGCTGGAGGGTACTATGGCTACACCTTC
TRBJ1-2	TRBV6-5	-	once	CASSGGANYGYTF	TGTGCCAGCAGCGGGGGCGCCAACTATGGCTACACCTTC
TRBJ1-2	TRBV10-3	TRBD1	-	CAITGTENYGYTF	TGTGCCATCACAGGGACAGAGAACTATGGCTACACCTTC
TRBJ2-1	TRBV3-1/TRBV3-2	-	-	CASSQDYGGPYNEQFF	TGTGCCAGCAGCCAAGATTATGGGGGACCCTACAATGAGCAGTTCTTC
TRBJ1-1	TRBV6-5	-	once	CASRGGADTEAFF	TGTGCCAGCAGGGGGGGAGCTGACACTGAAGCTTTCTTT
TRBJ2-7	TRBV15	TRBD2	-	CATSRDRLGTSVSEQYF	TGTGCCACCAGCAGAGACCGATTGGGGACTAGCGTCTCCGAGCAGTACTTC
TRBJ1-5	TRBV30	-	-	CAWSGTGNQPQHF	TGTGCCTGGAGTGGGACGGGCAATCAGCCCCAGCATTTT
TRBJ2-3	TRBV19	-	-	CASSMEGTQYF	TGTGCCAGTAGTATGGAAGGTACGCAGTATTTT
TRBJ1-2	TRBV6-5	-	few	CASRTGQTYGYTF	TGTGCCAGCAGGACCGGACAGACCTATGGCTACACCTTC
TRBJ1-3	TRBV28	-	-	CASMDGSSGNTIYF	TGTGCCAGCATGGACGGCAGCTCTGGAAACACCATATATTTT